This TCR beta chain was found in a study of graft-versus-host responses after intestinal transplantation (dated by TCRdb to about 2021). Context from the whole study: The transplants that recipients received were multivisceral, liver-intestinal, or isolated intestinal. Alloreactive clones were identified by sequencing pre-transplant mixed lymphocyte reaction products and comparing these products with unstimulated pre-transplant donor and recipient T cells. All recipients received anti-thymocyte globulin induction followed by maintenance tacrolimus and steroids for about three years. Rather than being sequenced by the commercial service, samples from a few later patients were sequenced in-house on an Illumina MiSeq and processed with MiXCR. After intestinal transplantation, graft-versus-host and host-versus-graft alloreactive T cell clones were followed in the graft, circulation and bone marrow using bulk TCR-beta CDR3 sequencing. The cohort enrolled 24 intestinal transplant recipients, one of whom was a retransplant, and a few patients without pretransplant specimens were excluded. Donor T cell macrochimerism was defined as a peak of at least 4% donor T cells among recipient peripheral blood mononuclear cells. Broad study findings and their caveats: The relatively low number and heterogeneity of intestinal transplant patients limited the conclusions. GvH clones were found in recipient bone marrow, and some of the GvH clones appeared earlier in ileal mucosa or blood, which is consistent with an intestinal mucosal origin. In the allografts of patients with donor T cell macrochimerism, GvH to HvG T cell clonal ratios were high. Early after transplant, peak levels of circulating GvH clones were found to be associated with declines in HvG clones.

The library was generated by the immunoSEQ multiplex PCR assay. For most patients, genomic DNA was isolated with the Qiagen DNeasy Blood and Tissue Kit and sent frozen to Adaptive Biotechnologies for TCR sequencing. Adaptive Biotechnologies carried out high-throughput TCR-beta CDR3 sequencing of genomic DNA for most patients. In the source study's methods: TCR sequencing data were retrieved from Adaptive's ImmunoSEQ software for 15 to 20 patients, whereas three other patients were processed with MiXCR and VDJtools. To correct CD4 versus CD8 sorting errors, sequences present in both subsets at a frequency ratio below 5:1 were removed. CDR3 nucleotide sequences shared by donor and recipient were removed because the origin of these sequences could not be assigned. At least 2-fold expansion over unstimulated cells and a minimum CFSE-low frequency of 0.002% (template counts) or 0.001% (read counts) were required for clones to be classified as alloreactive. Clones were considered mappable if detected in sequenced pre-transplant spleen, lymph node, or MLR CFSE-low populations of the donor or recipient. Cumulative frequency of alloreactive clones was calculated as a percentage of all sequences weighted by copy number. What TCRdb holds here is the immuneACCESS table cut down to in-frame rearrangements. Part of the clones is not present; checked against another copy, under half of the missing clones reflect an unresolved V gene, and the others are unexplained. V and J calls and clone size are copied from that table; D and trimming were computed from the DNA. The table for this sample lists thousands of clones; 20% to 25% of them were counted only once. The ten biggest clones cover around 5% of the sample.

According to the study, the label for this sample's time point signals: cells obtained before transplantation from donor or recipient. Mixed lymphocyte reactions plated 200,000 CFSE-labeled pre-transplant responders with 200,000 irradiated violet-dye-labeled stimulators and were cultured for 6 to 7 days. Proliferating CD3+CD4+CFSE-low and CD3+CD8+CFSE-low responder cells were FACS-sorted on a BD Influx sorter after the mixed lymphocyte reaction. From cysteine to phenylalanine, the CDR3 is 14 amino acids long. The entry retains the CDR3 DNA only, 42 bases that are in frame from base 1. CDR1 and CDR2 were assigned from the germline V gene as SGHVS and FNYEAQ. Trimming takes 5 bases from V and 5 bases from J, and the germline ends sit 12 bases apart. A note on this clone: Base qualities are not at hand, and no much larger clone is one base apart.

The specimen was alloreactive CD4+ T cells from a mixed lymphocyte reaction culture, collected before transplantation. In the paper's terms, the cell subset or site label means: CFSE-low proliferating T cells sorted from roughly 6-day pre-transplant mixed lymphocyte reaction (GvH or HvG direction). The sequence derives from a human patient who was an organ donor for intestinal transplantation. The chain joins TRBV7-6 to TRBJ1-4, with a weak D call of TRBD1 (6 bases match). For the CDR3, the sequence is CASSAGQTNEKLFF. The bases read TGTGCCAGCAGCGCCGGACAGACCAATGAAAAACTGTTTTTT.